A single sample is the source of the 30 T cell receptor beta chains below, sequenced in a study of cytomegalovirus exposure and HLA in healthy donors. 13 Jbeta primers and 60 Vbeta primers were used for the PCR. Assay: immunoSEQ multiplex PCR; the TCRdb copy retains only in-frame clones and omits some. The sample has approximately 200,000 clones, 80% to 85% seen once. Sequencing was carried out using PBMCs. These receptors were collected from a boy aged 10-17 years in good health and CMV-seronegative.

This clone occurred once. CDR3 sequence: CASTLDRASGYTF. The CDR3 coding sequence is TGTGCCAGCACCTTAGACAGGGCGAGTGGCTACACCTTC. The chain employs TRBV5-6 and TRBJ1-2; TRBD1 agrees at 7 bases. The CDR3 has 13 amino acids. The germline V gene encodes CDR1 SGHDT and CDR2 YYEEEE. J gave up 7 bases and V 6 bases, and 9 bases lay outside the gene matches.

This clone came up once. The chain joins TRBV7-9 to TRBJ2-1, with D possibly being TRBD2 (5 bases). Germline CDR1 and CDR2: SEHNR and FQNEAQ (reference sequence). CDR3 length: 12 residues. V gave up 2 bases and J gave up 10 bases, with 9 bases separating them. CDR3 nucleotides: TGTGCCAGCAGCTTACTAAGCGGAGAGCAGTTCTTC. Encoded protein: CASSLLSGEQFF.

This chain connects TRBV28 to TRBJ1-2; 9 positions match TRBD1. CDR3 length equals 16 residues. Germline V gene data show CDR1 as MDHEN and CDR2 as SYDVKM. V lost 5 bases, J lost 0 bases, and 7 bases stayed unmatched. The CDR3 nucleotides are TGTGCCAGCAGTGGGGGACAGGGACAAACTAACTATGGCTACACCTTC. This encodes CASSGGQGQTNYGYTF.

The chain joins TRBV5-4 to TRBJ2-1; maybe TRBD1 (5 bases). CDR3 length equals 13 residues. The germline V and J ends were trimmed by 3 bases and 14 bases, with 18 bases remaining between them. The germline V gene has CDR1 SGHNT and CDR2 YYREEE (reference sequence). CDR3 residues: CASSYESKGSEFF. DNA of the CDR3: TGTGCCAGCAGCTACGAATCTAAGGGGTCGGAGTTCTTC.

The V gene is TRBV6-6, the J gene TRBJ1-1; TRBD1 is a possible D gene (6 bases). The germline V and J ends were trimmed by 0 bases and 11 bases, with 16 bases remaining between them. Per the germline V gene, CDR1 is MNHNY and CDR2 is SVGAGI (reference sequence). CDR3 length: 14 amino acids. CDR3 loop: CASSYSDSQGEAFF. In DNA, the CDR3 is TGTGCCAGCAGTTACTCGGACAGCCAGGGAGAGGCTTTCTTT.

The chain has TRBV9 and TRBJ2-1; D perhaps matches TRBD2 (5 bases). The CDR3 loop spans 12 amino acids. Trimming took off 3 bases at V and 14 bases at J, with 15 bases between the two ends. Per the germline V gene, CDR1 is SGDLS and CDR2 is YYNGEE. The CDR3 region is CASSADRDIKFF. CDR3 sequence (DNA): TGTGCCAGCAGCGCAGACCGGGATATCAAGTTCTTC. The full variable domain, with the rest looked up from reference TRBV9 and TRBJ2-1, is DSGVTQTPKHLITATGQRVTLRCSPRSGDLSVYWYQQSLDQGLQFLIQYYNGEERAKGNILERFSAQQFPDLHSELNLSSLELGDSALYFCASSADRDIKFFGPGTRLTVL.

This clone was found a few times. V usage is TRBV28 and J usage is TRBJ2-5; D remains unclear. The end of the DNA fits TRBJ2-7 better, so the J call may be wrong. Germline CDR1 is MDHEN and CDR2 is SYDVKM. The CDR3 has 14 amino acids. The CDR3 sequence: CASSRAYISYEQYF. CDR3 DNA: TGTGCCAGCAGTCGTGCCTATATCTCCTACGAGCAGTACTTC.

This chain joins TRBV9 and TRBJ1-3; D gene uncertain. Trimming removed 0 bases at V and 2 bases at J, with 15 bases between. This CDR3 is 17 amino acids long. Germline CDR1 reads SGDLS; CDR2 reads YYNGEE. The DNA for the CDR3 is TGTGCCAGCAGCGTAGAAACCCCCTCGGTAACTGGAAACACCATATATTTT. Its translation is CASSVETPSVTGNTIYF.

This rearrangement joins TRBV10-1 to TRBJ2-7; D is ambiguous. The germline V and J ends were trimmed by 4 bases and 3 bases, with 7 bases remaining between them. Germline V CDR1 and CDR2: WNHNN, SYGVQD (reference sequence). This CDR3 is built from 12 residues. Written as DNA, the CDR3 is TGCGCCAGCAGTGGAGATAACTACGAGCAGTACTTC. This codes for CASSGDNYEQYF.

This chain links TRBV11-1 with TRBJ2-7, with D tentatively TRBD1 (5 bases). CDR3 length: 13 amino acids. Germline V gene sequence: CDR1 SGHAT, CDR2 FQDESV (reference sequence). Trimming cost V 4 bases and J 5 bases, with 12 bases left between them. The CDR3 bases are TGTGCCAGCAGCTCCCTGAGCAGGGACGAGCAGTACTTC. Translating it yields CASSSLSRDEQYF.

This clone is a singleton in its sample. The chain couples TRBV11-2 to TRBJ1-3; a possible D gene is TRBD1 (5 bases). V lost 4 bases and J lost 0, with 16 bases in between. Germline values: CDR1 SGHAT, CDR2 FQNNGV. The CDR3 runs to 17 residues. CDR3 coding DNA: TGTGCCAGCAGCTCCAGAGACAGTAAAGACTCTGGAAACACCATATATTTT. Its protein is CASSSRDSKDSGNTIYF.

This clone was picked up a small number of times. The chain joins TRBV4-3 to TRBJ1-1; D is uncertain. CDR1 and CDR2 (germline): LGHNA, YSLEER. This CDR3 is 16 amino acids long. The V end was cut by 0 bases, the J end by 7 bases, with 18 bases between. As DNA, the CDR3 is TGCGCCAGCAGCCAAGATCCCTACATGGAGTCTAATGAAGCTTTCTTT. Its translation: CASSQDPYMESNEAFF.

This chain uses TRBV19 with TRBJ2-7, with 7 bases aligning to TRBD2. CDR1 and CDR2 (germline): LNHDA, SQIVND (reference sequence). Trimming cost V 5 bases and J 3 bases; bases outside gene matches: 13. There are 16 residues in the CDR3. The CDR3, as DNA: TGTGCCAGTAGTCCCAGGCAGGGAGGGAAGCTCTACGAGCAGTACTTC. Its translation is CASSPRQGGKLYEQYF.

The CDR3 protein is CASRTDARYGYTF. The CDR3, as DNA: TGTGCCAGTAGGACAGACGCCCGCTATGGCTACACCTTC. The gene calls are TRBV19 and TRBJ1-2; tentatively, D is TRBD1 (5 bases). The V gene lost 6 bases and the J gene lost 4 bases, with 12 bases spanning the gap. The CDR3 spans 13 residues. CDR1 LNHDA and CDR2 SQIVND come from the germline V gene (reference sequence). The whole variable domain, filled in from reference TRBV19 and TRBJ1-2, reads DGGITQSPKYLFRKEGQNVTLSCEQNLNHDAMYWYRQDPGQGLRLIYYSQIVNDFQKGDIAEGYSVSREKKESFPLTVTSAQKNPTAFYLCASRTDARYGYTFGSGTRLTVV.

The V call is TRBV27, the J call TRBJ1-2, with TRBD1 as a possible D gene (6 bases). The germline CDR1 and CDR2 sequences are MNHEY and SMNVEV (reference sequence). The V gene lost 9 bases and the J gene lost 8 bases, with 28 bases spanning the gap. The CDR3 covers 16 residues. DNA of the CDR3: TGTGCCAGTAGAAAATCAGGGGCTCCTCCGGGTAGAGGCTACACCTTC. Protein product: CASRKSGAPPGRGYTF.

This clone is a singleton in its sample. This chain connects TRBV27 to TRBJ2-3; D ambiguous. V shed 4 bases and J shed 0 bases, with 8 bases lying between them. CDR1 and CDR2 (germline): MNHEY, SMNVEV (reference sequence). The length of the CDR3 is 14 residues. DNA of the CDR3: TGTGCCAGCAGTTATTCGACTAGCACAGATACGCAGTATTTT. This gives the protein CASSYSTSTDTQYF.

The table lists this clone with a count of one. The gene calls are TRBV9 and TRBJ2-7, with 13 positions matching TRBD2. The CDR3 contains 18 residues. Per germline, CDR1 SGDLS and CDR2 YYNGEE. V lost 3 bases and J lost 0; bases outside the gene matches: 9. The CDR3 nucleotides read TGTGCCAGCAGCGCGGGACTAGCGGGAAGACCCGACTCCTACGAGCAGTACTTC. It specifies CASSAGLAGRPDSYEQYF.

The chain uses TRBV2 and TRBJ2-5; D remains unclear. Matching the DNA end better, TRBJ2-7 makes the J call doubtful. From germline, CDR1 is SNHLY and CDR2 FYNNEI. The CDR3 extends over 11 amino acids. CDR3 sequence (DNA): TGTGCCAGCAGCAAGTCCTACGAGCAGTACTTC. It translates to CASSKSYEQYF.

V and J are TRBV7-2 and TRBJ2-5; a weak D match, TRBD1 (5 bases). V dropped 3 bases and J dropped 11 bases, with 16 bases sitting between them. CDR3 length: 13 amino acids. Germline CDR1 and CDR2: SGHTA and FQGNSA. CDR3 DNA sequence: TGTGCCAGCAGCTTCGACAGTTTCGGTGAGCAGTACTTC. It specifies CASSFDSFGEQYF. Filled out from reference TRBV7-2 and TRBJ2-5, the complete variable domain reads GAGVSQSPSNKVTEKGKDVELRCDPISGHTALYWYRQSLGQGLEFLIYFQGNSAPDKSGLPSDRFSAERTGGSVSTLTIQRTQQEDSAVYLCASSFDSFGEQYFGPGTRLLVL.

The CDR3 sequence: CASSIIADTQYF. The CDR3 DNA is TGTGCCAGTAGTATTATCGCAGATACGCAGTATTTT. This chain links TRBV19 with TRBJ2-3; D ambiguous. Germline CDR1 reads LNHDA; CDR2 reads SQIVND (reference sequence). CDR3 length: 12 amino acids. V shed 3 bases and J shed 4 bases, with 5 bases lying between them.

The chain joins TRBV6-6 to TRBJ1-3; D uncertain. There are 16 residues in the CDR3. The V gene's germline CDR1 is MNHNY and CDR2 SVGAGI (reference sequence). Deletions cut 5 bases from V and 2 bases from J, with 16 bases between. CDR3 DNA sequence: TGTGCCAGCAGTCCAACTTCCAGGCATACTGGAAACACCATATATTTT. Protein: CASSPTSRHTGNTIYF.

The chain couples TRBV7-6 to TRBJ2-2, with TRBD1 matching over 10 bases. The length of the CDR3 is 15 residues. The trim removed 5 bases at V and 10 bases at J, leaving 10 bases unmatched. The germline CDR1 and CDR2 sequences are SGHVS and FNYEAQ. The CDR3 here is CASSPSGQGSVELFF. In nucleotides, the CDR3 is TGTGCCAGCAGCCCTTCGGGACAGGGGAGTGTGGAGCTGTTTTTT.

For the CDR3, the DNA is TGCGCCAGCCGACTAGCGGGTTCCTACGAGCAGTACTTC. Translated, it gives CASRLAGSYEQYF. This chain joins TRBV5-1 and TRBJ2-7, with TRBD2 matching over 10 bases. The CDR3 sequence is 13 residues long. Germline CDR1 reads SGHRS; CDR2 reads YFSETQ. V trimming: 7 bases; J trimming: 1 base; junction bases outside the gene matches: 2.

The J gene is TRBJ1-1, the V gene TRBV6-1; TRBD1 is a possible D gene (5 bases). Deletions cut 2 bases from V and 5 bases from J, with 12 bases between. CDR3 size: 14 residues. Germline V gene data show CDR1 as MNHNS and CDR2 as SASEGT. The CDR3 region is CASSERGTGTEAFF. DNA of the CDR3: TGTGCCAGCAGTGAAAGGGGTACGGGTACTGAAGCTTTCTTT.

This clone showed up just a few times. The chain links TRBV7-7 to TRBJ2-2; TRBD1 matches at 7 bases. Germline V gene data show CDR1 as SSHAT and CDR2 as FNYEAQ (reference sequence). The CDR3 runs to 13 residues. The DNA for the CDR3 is TGTGCTACCTGGGACAGACTCACCGGGGAGCTGTTTTTT. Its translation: CATWDRLTGELFF.

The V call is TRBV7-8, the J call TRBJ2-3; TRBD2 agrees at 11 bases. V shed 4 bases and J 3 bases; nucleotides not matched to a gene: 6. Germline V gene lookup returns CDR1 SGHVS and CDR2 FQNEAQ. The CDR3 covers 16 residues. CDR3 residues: CASSYLAGGRTDTQYF. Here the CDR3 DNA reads TGTGCCAGCAGCTATCTAGCGGGGGGCCGGACAGATACGCAGTATTTT.

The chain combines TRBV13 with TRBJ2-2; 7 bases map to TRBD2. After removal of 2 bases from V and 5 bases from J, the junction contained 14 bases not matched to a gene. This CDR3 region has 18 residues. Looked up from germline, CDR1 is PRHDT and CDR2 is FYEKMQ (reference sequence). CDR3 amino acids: CASSLIPGTNTFTGELFF. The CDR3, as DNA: TGTGCCAGCAGCTTAATCCCCGGGACTAATACGTTTACCGGGGAGCTGTTTTTT. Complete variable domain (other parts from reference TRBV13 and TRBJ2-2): AAGVIQSPRHLIKEKRETATLKCYPIPRHDTVYWYQQGPGQDPQFLISFYEKMQSDKGSIPDRFSAQQFSDYHSELNMSSLELGDSALYFCASSLIPGTNTFTGELFFGEGSRLTVL.

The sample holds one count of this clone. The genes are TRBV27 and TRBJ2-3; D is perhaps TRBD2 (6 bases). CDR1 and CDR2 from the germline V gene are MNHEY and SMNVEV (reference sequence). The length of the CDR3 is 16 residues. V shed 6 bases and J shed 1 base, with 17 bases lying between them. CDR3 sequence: CASRGPRKRGTDTQYF. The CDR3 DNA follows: TGTGCCAGCAGGGGCCCCCGGAAGCGGGGCACAGATACGCAGTATTTT.

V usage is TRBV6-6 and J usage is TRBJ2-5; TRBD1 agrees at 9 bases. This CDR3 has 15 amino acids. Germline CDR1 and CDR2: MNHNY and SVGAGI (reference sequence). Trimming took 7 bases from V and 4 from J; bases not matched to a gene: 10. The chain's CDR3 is CASTLPGQGRETQYF. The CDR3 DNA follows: TGTGCCAGCACCCTTCCGGGACAGGGTAGAGAGACCCAGTACTTC.

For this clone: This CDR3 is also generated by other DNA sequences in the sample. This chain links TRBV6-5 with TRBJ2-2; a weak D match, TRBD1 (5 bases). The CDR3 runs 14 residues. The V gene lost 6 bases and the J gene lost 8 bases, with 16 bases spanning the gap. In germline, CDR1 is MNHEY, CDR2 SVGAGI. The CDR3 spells CASSQQVISGELFF. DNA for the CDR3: TGTGCCAGCAGCCAACAGGTGATATCTGGGGAGCTGTTTTTT.